This T cell receptor (beta chain) was retrieved from a study of identical twins. Points from the study as a whole: Weaker excess twin sharing was seen among beta out-of-frame sequences.

This clonotype was recorded a few times. Antigen: not known. TCRdb called the 5' RACE reads again in MiXCR, with one record for every CDR3 protein. The sample holds roughly 350,000 distinct CDR3 sequences, around 9% seen once. The CDR3 contains 12 residues. Deletions cut 8 bases from V and 6 bases from J, with 13 bases between. Germline-derived CDR1 and CDR2 are ENHRY and SYGVKD. The V and J genes are TRBV10-3 and TRBJ1-2, with D maybe TRBD1 (6 bases). The specimen sequenced was naive T cells sorted from blood. The origin of this receptor is a woman aged 45-60 years in good health. CDR3 loop: CAIQQGRNGYTF. In DNA, the CDR3 is TGTGCCATCCAACAGGGTAGGAATGGCTACACCTTC.